The sample holds one count of the clone carrying this T cell receptor (beta chain). The antigen is not known. A much larger clone lies one base from this, so it may be a read error. The conserved final phenylalanine or tryptophan is absent from the CDR3, which likely points to a read error. This entry is derived from a study of CD8 T cells in ankylosing spondylitis. Points from the study as a whole: There was a TCR beta motif, made of several highly homologous variants, that appeared characteristic of ankylosing spondylitis blood.

TCRdb re-analysed the 5' RACE reads in MiXCR, keeping a single row per CDR3 protein. The repertoire holds around 490,000 distinct CDR3 sequences, with approximately 5% as singletons. V was pared by 1 base and J by 2 bases, with 14 bases between. The CDR3 length is 16 residues. Germline CDR1 reads SGHVS; CDR2 reads FQNEAQ. This receptor was taken from a male donor with ankylosing spondylitis. Material for sequencing was blood, either unsorted or a sorted T cell fraction (not recorded which). This chain connects TRBV7-8 to TRBJ1-1, with a possible D match to TRBD1 (5 bases). The CDR3 here is CASSLVSQQVNTEAFL. Here the CDR3 DNA reads TGTGCCAGCAGCTTAGTGAGTCAACAGGTCAACACTGAAGCTTTCCTT.